The rows below give T cell receptor beta chains drawn from one sample of a study of blood T cell repertoires in COVID-19. The assay was immunoSEQ multiplex PCR, and TCRdb's table has in-frame clones only and misses some. The profile shows a few hundred thousand clones, roughly 91% of them singletons. Specimen: peripheral blood. These receptors all stem from a woman in her thirties or forties who had recovered from COVID-19. Each CDR3 is given with its conserved first and last residue. A D gene is named only where the DNA matches it firmly. Some rows have no size entry. The others give once, few or many, or a class for an expanded clone.

clone_size	d_call	v_call	j_call	cdr3_aa	cdr3_nt
NA	TRBD1	TRBV5-6	TRBJ2-3	CASRTGTVGPTDTQYF	TGTGCCAGCAGGACCGGGACAGTGGGCCCCACAGATACGCAGTATTTT
NA	TRBD2	TRBV5-4	TRBJ2-7	CASTPSTSGNYEQYF	TGTGCCAGCACCCCCTCGACTAGCGGAAATTACGAGCAGTACTTC
NA	TRBD2	TRBV5-1	TRBJ2-1	CASSLAPTSGYNEQFF	TGCGCCAGCAGCTTGGCCCCGACTAGCGGCTACAATGAGCAGTTCTTC
NA	TRBD2	TRBV4-3	TRBJ2-3	CASSPQAGSDTQYF	TGCGCCAGCAGCCCCCAAGCGGGGTCAGATACGCAGTATTTT
NA	TRBD2	TRBV3-1/TRBV3-2	TRBJ2-1	CASSQDQDRGDEQFF	TGTGCCAGCAGCCAAGATCAGGACCGGGGGGATGAGCAGTTCTTC
NA	TRBD2	TRBV4-2	TRBJ2-3	CASSPVAGGNTDTQYF	TGTGCCAGCAGCCCCGTAGCGGGAGGGAACACAGATACGCAGTATTTT
NA	NA	TRBV19	TRBJ2-1	CASSAGTGHNEQFF	TGTGCCAGTAGTGCCGGGACTGGCCACAATGAGCAGTTCTTC
NA	NA	TRBV10-3	TRBJ1-1	CAIHGPPGAEAFF	TGTGCCATCCACGGGCCCCCAGGGGCTGAAGCTTTCTTT
NA	NA	TRBV7-3	TRBJ2-7	CASSSGLGNEQYF	TGTGCCAGCAGCTCAGGATTAGGTAACGAGCAGTACTTC
NA	NA	TRBV5-1	TRBJ1-4	CASSLGQWGEPTNEKLFF	TGCGCCAGCAGCTTGGGTCAGTGGGGGGAACCAACTAATGAAAAACTGTTTTTT
NA	NA	TRBV5-1	TRBJ2-1	CASSPGANEQFF	TGCGCCAGCAGCCCTGGGGCTAATGAGCAGTTCTTC
NA	NA	TRBV9	TRBJ1-1	CASSVYSGNTEAFF	TGTGCCAGCAGCGTATACTCAGGGAACACTGAAGCTTTCTTT
NA	NA	TRBV27	TRBJ2-5	CASSLMWRETQYF	TGTGCCAGCAGTTTAATGTGGCGGGAGACCCAGTACTTC
NA	TRBD2	TRBV7-9	TRBJ2-1	CASSLVGLAANEQFF	TGTGCCAGCAGCTTAGTCGGGCTAGCGGCCAATGAGCAGTTCTTC
once	NA	TRBV27	TRBJ1-2	CASSPHSPGVYGYTF	TGTGCCAGCAGTCCCCATAGTCCGGGGGTCTATGGCTACACCTTC
once	TRBD1	TRBV5-4	TRBJ2-7	CASSLGGGQGPYEQYF	TGTGCCAGCAGCTTGGGGGGTGGACAGGGTCCCTACGAGCAGTACTTC
NA	NA	TRBV6-6	TRBJ2-7	CASSYGPRAGEQYF	TGTGCCAGCAGTTACGGCCCTAGGGCGGGCGAGCAGTACTTC
NA	NA	TRBV24-1	TRBJ2-5	CATSDPRAAGETQYF	TGTGCCACCAGTGATCCACGGGCCGCGGGAGAGACCCAGTACTTC